The clone carrying this TCR beta chain was detected ten times or more. Germline assignment: CDR1 SEHNR and CDR2 FQNEAQ (reference sequence). V lost 5 bases and J 7 bases, leaving 12 bases between the germline ends. The length of the CDR3 is 14 residues. With iRepertoire HTBI primers and Arm-PCR of CDR3 regions, TCR beta libraries were built. MiXCR, applied by TCRdb to the multiplex PCR reads, yields one record per CDR3 protein. The sample records some 220,000 distinct CDR3 sequences, roughly 20% being singletons. The sample is drawn from a study of regulatory T cells in long-lasting Graves disease. Time point given: newly diagnosed GD, antithyroid drugs for less than 3 months. PBMC RNA served as the TCR library source. These data were likewise used in another study, on T cells in Graves' hyperthyroidism and ophthalmopathy. From that study: Calling Graves' hyperthyroidism stable meant ophthalmopathy did not progress within 18 months. The TCR CDR3 first-round RT-PCR relied on the HTBI primer set.

The sequence was collected from a woman aged 25 to 39 with Graves disease. This chain links TRBV7-9 with TRBJ1-6; D perhaps matches TRBD1 (6 bases). Sequencing was performed on peripheral blood mononuclear cells (PBMCs), taken at new diagnosis, from a patient treated with antithyroid drugs. The CDR3 bases are TGTGCCAGCAGCCGACGACAGGAAAATTCACCCCTCCACTTT. Its protein product is CASSRRQENSPLHF.